The TCR beta chain under discussion was sequenced for a study of cytomegalovirus exposure and HLA in healthy donors. Study findings and constraints: Later analysis suggested most CMV-associated TCR beta chains were HLA-restricted.

About this clone: Its antigen is undetermined.

A multiplex PCR was run with 60 Vbeta primers and 13 Jbeta primers. Sequenced by immunoSEQ multiplex PCR; TCRdb stores in-frame clones only, minus some. The sample holds 160,000 or so clones, around 76% seen once. The sequence was obtained from a man aged 35-49 years in good health and CMV-seronegative. The sequenced material came from PBMCs.

This CDR3 reads CAWGLQLTVTEAFF. In DNA form, the CDR3 reads TGTGCCTGGGGTTTGCAGTTGACAGTTACTGAAGCTTTCTTT. The genes are TRBV30 and TRBJ1-1, with TRBD1 as a possible D gene (5 bases). Germline assignment: CDR1 GTSNPN and CDR2 SVGIG (reference sequence). The CDR3 covers 14 residues. V lost 5 bases and J lost 5, with 18 bases in between.